These 18 T cell receptor beta chains originate from one sample sequenced in a study of T-cell memory formation after mild COVID-19. Each CDR3 protein is one row after TCRdb ran MiXCR on the 5' RACE reads. The table lists over 450,000 distinct CDR3 sequences, roughly 21% of them singletons. Sequenced sample: PBMCs or a T cell subset sorted from them (not recorded which). These receptors were collected from an adult woman who had mild COVID-19 (a few samples of this study predate the infection). Cell type and time point are not known.

V gene TRBV20-1 combines with J gene TRBJ2-3; possible D gene TRBD1, 6 bases. CDR3 length: 15 amino acids. V lost 2 bases and J 3 bases, leaving 15 bases between the germline ends. Germline V gene sequence: CDR1 DFQATT, CDR2 SNEGSKA (reference sequence). Here the CDR3 reads CSARIGGRRTDTQYF. CDR3 sequence (DNA): TGCAGTGCTAGAATTGGGGGCCGGAGGACAGATACGCAGTATTTT.

This clonotype has a handful of counts. The V call is TRBV18, the J call TRBJ1-1; TRBD1 matches at 7 bases. Germline V lookup: CDR1 KGHSH, CDR2 LQKENI. Trimming removed 6 bases from V and 2 bases from J; junction bases left unmatched: 9. The CDR3 loop spans 15 amino acids. This CDR3 is CASSRRDRGNTEAFF. CDR3 nucleotide sequence: TGTGCCAGCTCCCGGAGGGACAGAGGAAACACTGAAGCTTTCTTT.

This clonotype occurred a few times. This chain joins TRBV4-2 and TRBJ2-2; TRBD1 matches at 7 bases. Germline CDR1 is LGHNA and CDR2 is YNFKEQ. V lost 4 bases, J lost 2 bases, and 7 bases stayed unmatched. The CDR3 loop spans 16 amino acids. CDR3 nucleotides: TGTGCCAGCAGCCTTACAGGACAGGTCAACACCGGGGAGCTGTTTTTT. Protein: CASSLTGQVNTGELFF.

The count of this clonotype is one. V is TRBV4-3 and J is TRBJ1-3, with 7 bases that match TRBD1. Germline V gene lookup returns CDR1 LGHNA and CDR2 YSLEER. V lost 1 base, J lost 0 bases, and 0 bases stayed unmatched. The CDR3 totals 15 residues. As DNA, the CDR3 is TGCGCCAGCAGCCAAGGGACAGGCTCTGGAAACACCATATATTTT. It is translated as CASSQGTGSGNTIYF.

In this sample, this clonotype turned up many times. CDR3 sequence: CASSFTGLYEQYF. DNA for the CDR3: TGTGCCAGCAGTTTTACAGGGCTCTACGAGCAGTACTTC. The genes are TRBV12-3 or TRBV12-4 and TRBJ2-7; D possibly corresponds to TRBD1 (6 bases). This CDR3 is built from 13 residues. The germline V and J ends were trimmed by 3 bases and 3 bases, with 9 bases remaining between them.

Of note for this clonotype: It may be a read error: a sequence one base away is much more abundant. The rearrangement links TRBV4-1 to TRBJ2-2; 8 bases agree with TRBD1. CDR1 and CDR2 from the germline V gene are MGHRA and YSYEKL. CDR3 size: 15 residues. Trimming cost V 1 base and J 4 bases; bases outside gene matches: 2. CDR3 in DNA: TGCGCCAGCAGCCAAGGGGACAGGAGCACCGGGGAGCTGTTTTTT. Encoded protein: CASSQGDRSTGELFF.

This clonotype was seen a few times. V is TRBV24-1 and J is TRBJ1-2; D unclear. This CDR3 region has 13 residues. In germline, CDR1 is KGHDR, CDR2 SFDVKD. Trimming left V 3 bases short and J 2 bases short, with 6 bases between. CDR3 residues: CATSDPNNYGYTF. The DNA for the CDR3 is TGTGCCACCAGTGATCCGAACAACTATGGCTACACCTTC.

This clonotype was picked up a small number of times. CDR3: CASSQDDGYTF. As DNA, the CDR3 is TGTGCCAGCAGCCAAGATGATGGCTACACCTTC. The genes are TRBV4-2 and TRBJ1-2; D gene unclear. Deletions cut 0 bases from V and 6 bases from J, with 2 bases between. Per germline, CDR1 LGHNA and CDR2 YNFKEQ. This CDR3 has 11 residues.

V is TRBV4-1 and J is TRBJ1-5; D perhaps matches TRBD1 (6 bases). CDR1 is MGHRA and CDR2 is YSYEKL in the germline V gene. The CDR3 spans 17 residues. The V gene lost 5 bases and the J gene lost 0 bases, with 17 bases spanning the gap. CDR3 sequence (DNA): TGCGCCAGCAGCTTCAGGACAGTAAAAATTAGCAATCAGCCCCAGCATTTT. Translating it yields CASSFRTVKISNQPQHF.

This chain connects TRBV15 to TRBJ1-1; D remains ambiguous. This CDR3 contains 15 residues. CDR1 is LNHNV, CDR2 YYDKDF, per germline (reference sequence). Trimming left V 0 bases short and J 6 bases short, with 14 bases between. CDR3 amino acids: CATSRDQMTGPEAFF. The CDR3 nucleotides read TGTGCCACCAGCAGAGATCAAATGACTGGCCCTGAAGCTTTCTTT.

This sequence joins TRBV21-1 and TRBJ2-7; the tabulated D call, TRBD1, remains unverified against the DNA. TRBV21-1 is described as a pseudogene. The CDR3 loop spans 15 amino acids. The CDR3 is CASSAETGTVLEQYF. The CDR3 DNA is TGTGCCAGCAGCGCAGAAACCGGGACAGTTCTCGAGCAGTACTTC.

This clonotype has only a few counts. The chain combines TRBV6-1 with TRBJ1-1, with TRBD1 matching 9 bases. With 6 bases clipped from V and 4 bases from J, the junction kept 0 bases outside the gene matches. Germline assignment: CDR1 MNHNS and CDR2 SASEGT. The CDR3 loop spans 12 amino acids. The CDR3: CASRGQGTEAFF. The CDR3 DNA is TGTGCCAGCAGGGGACAGGGCACTGAAGCTTTCTTT.

This clonotype was seen a handful of times. V and J are TRBV6-6 and TRBJ2-1; TRBD1 is a possible D gene (6 bases). V was trimmed by 2 bases and J by 10 bases, leaving 12 bases between them. This CDR3 is built from 13 residues. The germline CDR1 and CDR2 sequences are MNHNY and SVGAGI (reference sequence). CDR3 bases: TGTGCCAGCAGTTACCCGGACAGTTTAGAGCAGTTCTTC. Translation gives CASSYPDSLEQFF.

This clonotype was seen a handful of times. This chain uses TRBV5-1 with TRBJ2-4, with a weak D call TRBD1 (6 bases). Germline V gives CDR1 SGHRS, CDR2 YFSETQ. Between the trimmed V and J ends, which lost 0 bases and 8 bases, there was a span of 12 bases. This CDR3 contains 14 residues. CDR3 loop: CASSLGQGMDIQYF. CDR3 bases: TGCGCCAGCAGCTTGGGGCAGGGGATGGACATTCAGTACTTC.

This clonotype was found many times. The chain joins TRBV9 to TRBJ2-3; no clear D. The ends were cut back, 0 bases at V and 5 bases at J, with 7 bases in the middle. CDR1 is SGDLS and CDR2 is YYNGEE in the germline V gene. There are 13 residues in the CDR3. CDR3 region: CASSVGSGDTQYF. The CDR3 DNA sequence: TGTGCCAGCAGCGTAGGGTCAGGAGATACGCAGTATTTT.

This clonotype was seen more than once but under ten times. The rearrangement uses TRBV4-1 and TRBJ2-4, with D tentatively TRBD1 (5 bases). The germline V gene encodes CDR1 MGHRA and CDR2 YSYEKL. The CDR3 is 12 residues long. V lost 0 bases and J 8 bases, leaving 5 bases between the germline ends. The CDR3 DNA reads as TGCGCCAGCAGCCAAGAAGGGGACATTCAGTACTTC. It codes for CASSQEGDIQYF.

In this sample, this clonotype turned up once. This sequence joins TRBV20-1 and TRBJ2-7, with D tentatively TRBD2 (6 bases). The CDR3 is 15 residues long. Trimming took off 3 bases at V and 2 bases at J, with 17 bases between the two ends. Germline V gene data show CDR1 as DFQATT and CDR2 as SNEGSKA (reference sequence). The CDR3 loop is CSASSNPRETYEQYF. The CDR3 region has the DNA TGCAGTGCTAGTTCGAACCCCCGGGAGACCTACGAGCAGTACTTC.

This clonotype came up a few times. V usage is TRBV2 and J usage is TRBJ2-1, with 10 nucleotides matching TRBD2. The CDR3 runs to 18 residues. Looked up from germline, CDR1 is SNHLY and CDR2 is FYNNEI. The trim removed 8 bases at V and 0 bases at J, leaving 13 bases unmatched. The CDR3 sequence is CASSGDLLAGSSYNEQFF. CDR3 coding DNA: TGTGCCAGCTCAGGGGATTTACTAGCGGGGAGCTCCTACAATGAGCAGTTCTTC.